This section outlines one TCR beta chain sequence together with its context. The target of this receptor is not known. No much larger clone is present one base from it, and per-base qualities are unavailable. The sample comes from a study of shared clonotypes between healthy human individuals (TCRdb year 2020). General notes on the study: The cohort comprised a couple of women and three men aged 18 to 49 years. For each donor, three plates each were used for CD4 naive and CD4 memory, two plates were used for CD8 naive, and one plate was used for CD8 memory. Different laboratories and diverse techniques were used to prepare libraries and sequence TCR repertoires, to increase sequencing depth and limit assay-specific biases. To estimate repertoire size and how much clonotype sharing occurs between individuals, the study deeply sequenced the blood TCR repertoires of roughly 5 healthy adults. Per donor, leukapheresis produced somewhere between about 0.94 and 9.5 billion PBMCs. On the study overall, not on this receptor specifically: Because the study included a small number of donors, the genetic and exposure-history diversity represented was limited. Pairwise subsampling led to the expectation that sequencing depth would affect the degree of clonotype sharing among donors. Naive subsets generally had larger estimated clonotype richness than memory subsets. Even with the large sequencing depth, rarefaction of the sorted-subset datasets indicated that sequencing was incomplete. Sampling was restricted to blood, and TCR repertoires in tissue are likely to differ from TCR repertoires in blood. Compared with non-shared clonotypes, clonotypes shared by all four sorted-subset donors had higher generation probabilities. When a handful of donors were compared, the shared fraction of clonotypes was about 5.5% for naive CD4, around 4% for naive CD8, roughly 2.5% for memory CD4, and 0.4% for memory CD8.

Healthy HIV-negative adults with no recently reported acute infections or vaccinations were included as donors. Only Caucasian adults living in Nashville, Tennessee, USA were represented among the donors. Magnetic negative selection was used to enrich CD4+ T cells, after which naive cells were positively selected on CD45RA and the negative fraction became the memory subset. After blood collection by leukapheresis, PBMCs were isolated using Ficoll-Histopaque density gradient centrifugation and then cryopreserved in the vapor phase of liquid nitrogen. Purity and quantity of every magnetically sorted T cell population were checked by analytical flow cytometry. Genomic DNA was isolated from each sorted fraction and quantified by UV absorbance on a Nanodrop 2000c. Reading from cysteine to phenylalanine, the CDR3 counts 16 amino acids. Only CDR3 DNA remains: 48 bases, in frame from the first base. Relative to germline, V is 2 bases shorter and J is 4 bases shorter, with 16 bases between their ends. The germline V gene supplies CDR1 SGHAT and CDR2 FQNNGV.

TCR CDR3 regions were amplified from genomic DNA by multiplex PCR using the deep immunoSEQ assay. Genomic DNA extracted from each cell subset was distributed evenly over all wells of several immunoSEQ 96-well plates, and each plate served as one replicate. For sorted subsets, approximately 200 ng of genomic DNA, equivalent to some 30,000 T cell genomes, went into each replicate PCR. Purified libraries were quantified with a Qubit 3.0 fluorometer, sized on a Bioanalyzer 2100, and re-quantified with the KAPA Library Quantification kit. Every immunoSEQ 96-well plate was sequenced on a dedicated single-read 150-cycle Illumina NextSeq 550 flow cell. The source study handled its data this way. Because the immunoSEQ output included only junctional sequences and no quality scores, the filtering could not be the same as the filtering used for full-length reads. Sequences were annotated with PyIR, a Python wrapper for IgBLAST v1.9, using IMGT germline references to assign V/J genes and CDR3. Reads with weak V/J assignments (E-value above 1e-6), missing CDR3, stop codons, out-of-frame junctions, or ambiguous translated residues were removed. A V3J clonotype was defined by an identical inferred V gene, J gene, and CDR3 amino acid sequence. The percentage overlap between two repertoires was calculated by dividing the number of shared unique clonotypes by the size of the smaller repertoire. Richness of each repertoire was evaluated using RTK rarefaction, the Chao1 estimator, and Recon v2.1 estimates of unobserved clonotypes. For all TCRbeta clonotypes obtained by the gDNA method from a few donors, generation probabilities were computed with OLGA. The source is immuneACCESS, and TCRdb retained only in-frame sequences with V and J called. Part of the clones is not carried over; for the studies checked, unresolved V genes explain less than half of this, and the remainder is unexplained. That table supplies the V and J calls and clone size; D and trimming were determined from the DNA. This sample comprises fewer than 3 million clones, around 90% of them detected only once. Roughly 0.34% of the sample rests with the top ten.

The rearranged segments are TRBV11-2 and TRBJ2-3; no confident D gene assignment can be made. Sequencing input: naive CD4+ T cells from PBMCs. The meaning of the sample's cell subset or site label: CD45RA+ positively selected. The sequence derives from a man aged 18-30 years in good health. Some clones in this sample may be carry-over from other donors' samples. The CDR3 sequence is CASSLLRAGVPDTQYF. The DNA is TGTGCCAGCAGCTTACTACGGGCAGGCGTCCCAGATACGCAGTATTTT.